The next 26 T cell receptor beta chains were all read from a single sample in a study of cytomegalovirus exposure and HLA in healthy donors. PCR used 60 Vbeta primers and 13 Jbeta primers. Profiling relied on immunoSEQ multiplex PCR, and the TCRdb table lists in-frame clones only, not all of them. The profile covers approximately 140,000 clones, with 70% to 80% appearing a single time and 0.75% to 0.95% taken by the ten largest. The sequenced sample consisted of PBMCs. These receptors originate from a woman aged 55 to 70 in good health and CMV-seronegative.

DNA for the CDR3: TGTGCCATCAGAGTAGGACAGGGGGCGTATGGCTACACCTTC. This translates into CAIRVGQGAYGYTF. The chain uses TRBV10-3 and TRBJ1-2; TRBD1 matches 11 bases. This CDR3 has 14 amino acids. V gave up 6 bases and J gave up 5 bases; unmatched junction bases: 5. Germline assignment: CDR1 ENHRY and CDR2 SYGVKD.

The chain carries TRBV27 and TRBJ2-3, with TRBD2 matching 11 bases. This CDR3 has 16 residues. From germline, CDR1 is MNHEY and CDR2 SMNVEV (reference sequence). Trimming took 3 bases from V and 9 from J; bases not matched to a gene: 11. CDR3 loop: CASSFSIAGGLGTQYF. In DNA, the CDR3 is TGTGCCAGCAGTTTCTCGATAGCGGGGGGGCTGGGGACGCAGTATTTT.

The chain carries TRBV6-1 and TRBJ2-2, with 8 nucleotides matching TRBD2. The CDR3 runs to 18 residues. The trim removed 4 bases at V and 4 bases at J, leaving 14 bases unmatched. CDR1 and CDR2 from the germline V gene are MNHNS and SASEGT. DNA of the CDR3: TGTGCCAGCAGTGGAGCTGATATGCGGGGGGCTGTCACCGGGGAGCTGTTTTTT. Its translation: CASSGADMRGAVTGELFF.

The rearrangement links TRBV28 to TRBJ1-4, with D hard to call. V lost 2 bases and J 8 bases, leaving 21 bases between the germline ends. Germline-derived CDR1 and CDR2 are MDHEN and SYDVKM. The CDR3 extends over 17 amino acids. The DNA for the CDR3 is TGTGCCAGCAGTTTAAGATCGGGGTTTGACCTTGGGGAAAAACTGTTTTTT. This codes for CASSLRSGFDLGEKLFF. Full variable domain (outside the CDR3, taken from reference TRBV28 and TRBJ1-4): DVKVTQSSRYLVKRTGEKVFLECVQDMDHENMFWYRQDPGLGLRLIYFSYDVKMKEKGDIPEGYSVSREKKERFSLILESASTNQTSMYLCASSLRSGFDLGEKLFFGSGTQLSVL.

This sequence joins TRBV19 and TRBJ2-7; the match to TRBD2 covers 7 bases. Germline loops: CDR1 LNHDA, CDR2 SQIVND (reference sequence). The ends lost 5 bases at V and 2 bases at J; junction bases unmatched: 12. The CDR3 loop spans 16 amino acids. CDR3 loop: CASSVGLAVLTYEQYF. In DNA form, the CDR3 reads TGTGCCAGTAGTGTGGGTCTAGCGGTACTGACCTACGAGCAGTACTTC.

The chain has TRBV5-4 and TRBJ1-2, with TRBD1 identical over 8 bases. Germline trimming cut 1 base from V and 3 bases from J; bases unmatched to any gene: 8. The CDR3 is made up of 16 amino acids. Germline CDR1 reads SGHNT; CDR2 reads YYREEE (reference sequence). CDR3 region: CASSLRSGQEYYGYTF. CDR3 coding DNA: TGTGCCAGCAGCTTGCGGTCGGGACAGGAATACTATGGCTACACCTTC.

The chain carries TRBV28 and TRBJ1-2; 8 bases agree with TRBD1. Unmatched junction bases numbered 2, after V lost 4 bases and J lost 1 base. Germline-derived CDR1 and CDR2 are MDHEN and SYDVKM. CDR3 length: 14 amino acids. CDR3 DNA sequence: TGTGCCAGCAGTTCACAGGGGGGTAACTATGGCTACACCTTC. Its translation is CASSSQGGNYGYTF.

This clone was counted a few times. The CDR3 DNA is TGTGCCGTAGCCCGGGATCCCCAAGAGACCCAGTACTTC. Its translation is CAVARDPQETQYF. The rearrangement links TRBV10-3 to TRBJ2-5, with D tentatively TRBD2 (5 bases). Trimming removed 11 bases at V and 1 base at J, with 14 bases between. The CDR3 is made up of 13 amino acids. Per germline, CDR1 ENHRY and CDR2 SYGVKD.

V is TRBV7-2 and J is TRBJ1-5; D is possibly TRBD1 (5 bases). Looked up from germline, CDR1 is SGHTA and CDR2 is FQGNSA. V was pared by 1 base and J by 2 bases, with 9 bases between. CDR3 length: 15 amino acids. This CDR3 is CASSLGTWGNQPQHF. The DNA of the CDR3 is TGTGCCAGCAGCTTAGGGACATGGGGCAATCAGCCCCAGCATTTT.

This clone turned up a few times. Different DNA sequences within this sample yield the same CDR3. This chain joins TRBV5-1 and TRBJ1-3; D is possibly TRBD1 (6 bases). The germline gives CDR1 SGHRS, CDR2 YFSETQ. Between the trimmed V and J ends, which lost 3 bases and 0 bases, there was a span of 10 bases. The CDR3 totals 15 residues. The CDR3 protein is CASSSTGDSGNTIYF. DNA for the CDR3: TGCGCCAGCAGCTCGACAGGAGACTCTGGAAACACCATATATTTT.

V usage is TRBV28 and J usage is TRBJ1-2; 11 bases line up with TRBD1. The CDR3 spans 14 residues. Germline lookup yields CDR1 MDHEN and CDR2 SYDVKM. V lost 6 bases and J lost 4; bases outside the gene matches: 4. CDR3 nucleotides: TGTGCCAGCAGGGGGACAGGGGGGTCCTATGGCTACACCTTC. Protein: CASRGTGGSYGYTF.

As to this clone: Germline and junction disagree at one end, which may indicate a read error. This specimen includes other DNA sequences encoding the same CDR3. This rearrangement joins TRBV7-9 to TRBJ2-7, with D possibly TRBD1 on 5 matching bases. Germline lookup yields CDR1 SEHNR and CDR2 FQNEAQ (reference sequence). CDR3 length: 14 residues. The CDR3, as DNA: TGTGCCAGCAGCTTAGCCTTACCTTCGACAGCTCCCACTTTC. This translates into CASSLALPSTAPTF. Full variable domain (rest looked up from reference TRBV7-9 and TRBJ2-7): DTGVSQNPRHKITKRGQNVTFRCDPISEHNRLYWYRQTLGQGPEFLTYFQNEAQLEKSRLLSDRFSAERPKGSFSTLEIQRTEQGDSAMYLCASSLALPSTAPTFGPGTRLTVT.

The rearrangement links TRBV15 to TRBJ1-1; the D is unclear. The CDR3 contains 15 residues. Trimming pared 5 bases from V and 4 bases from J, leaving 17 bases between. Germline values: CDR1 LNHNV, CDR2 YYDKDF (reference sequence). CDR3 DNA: TGTGCCACCAGCGCCACCCGCGAGGGATCCACTGAAGCTTTCTTT. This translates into CATSATREGSTEAFF.

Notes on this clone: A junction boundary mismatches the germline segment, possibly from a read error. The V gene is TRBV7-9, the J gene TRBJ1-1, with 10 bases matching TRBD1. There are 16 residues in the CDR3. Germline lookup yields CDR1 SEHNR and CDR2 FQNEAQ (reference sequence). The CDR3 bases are TGTTCCAGCAGCTTTATGACAGGGGGCTGGGAGACTGAAGCTTTCTTT. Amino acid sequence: CSSSFMTGGWETEAFF. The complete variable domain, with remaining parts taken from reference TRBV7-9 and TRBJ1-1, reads DTGVSQNPRHKITKRGQNVTFRCDPISEHNRLYWYRQTLGQGPEFLTYFQNEAQLEKSRLLSDRFSAERPKGSFSTLEIQRTEQGDSAMYLCSSSFMTGGWETEAFFGQGTRLTVV.

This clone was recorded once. The CDR3 loop is CASSLYPGQGDQPQHF. The CDR3 nucleotides are TGTGCCAGCAGTTTATACCCGGGACAGGGGGATCAGCCCCAGCATTTT. The V gene is TRBV28, the J gene TRBJ1-5, with TRBD1 matching over 11 bases. Germline lookup yields CDR1 MDHEN and CDR2 SYDVKM. The trim removed 1 base at V and 5 bases at J, leaving 4 bases unmatched. This CDR3 region has 16 residues.

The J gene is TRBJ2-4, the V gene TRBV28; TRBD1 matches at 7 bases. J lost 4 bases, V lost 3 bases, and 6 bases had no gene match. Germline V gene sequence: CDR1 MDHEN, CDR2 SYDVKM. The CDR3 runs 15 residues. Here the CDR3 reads CASSLVEQGKNIQYF. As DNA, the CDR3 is TGTGCCAGCAGTTTGGTTGAACAGGGGAAAAACATTCAGTACTTC.

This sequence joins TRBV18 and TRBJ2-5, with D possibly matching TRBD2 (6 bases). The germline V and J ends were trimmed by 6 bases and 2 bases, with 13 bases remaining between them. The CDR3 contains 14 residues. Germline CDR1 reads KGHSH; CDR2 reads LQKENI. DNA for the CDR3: TGTGCCAGCTCTCGGGCGGGATCACAAGAGACCCAGTACTTC. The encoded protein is CASSRAGSQETQYF.

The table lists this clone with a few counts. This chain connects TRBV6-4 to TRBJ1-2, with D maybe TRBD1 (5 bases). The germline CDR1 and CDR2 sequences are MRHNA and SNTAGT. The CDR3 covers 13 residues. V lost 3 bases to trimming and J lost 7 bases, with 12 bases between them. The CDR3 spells CASSDQDNSGYTF. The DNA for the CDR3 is TGTGCCAGCAGTGATCAGGACAACAGTGGCTACACCTTC.

CDR3 DNA: TGTGCCAGCTCAGAAGGACAGCCCACCGGGGAGCTGTTTTTT. This sequence encodes CASSEGQPTGELFF. This rearrangement joins TRBV18 to TRBJ2-2, with D possibly being TRBD1 (6 bases). This CDR3 is 14 amino acids long. Germline CDR1 and CDR2: KGHSH and LQKENI. Trimming took 5 bases from V and 4 from J, leaving 11 bases between them.

As DNA, the CDR3 is TGCAGCGTTGTGCTGGGGGGGGTAGGTGGCTACACCTTC. Residues: CSVVLGGVGGYTF. This chain joins TRBV29-1 and TRBJ1-2; TRBD1 might be the D (5 bases). Trimming took off 4 bases at V and 7 bases at J, with 16 bases between the two ends. The germline gives CDR1 SQVTM, CDR2 ANQGSEA. The CDR3 is 13 residues long.

CDR3 loop: CASSFNLDTNEQFF. CDR3 DNA sequence: TGTGCCAGCAGCTTTAACCTGGACACCAATGAGCAGTTCTTC. The J gene is TRBJ2-1, the V gene TRBV5-4; maybe TRBD1 (5 bases). The V gene's germline CDR1 is SGHNT and CDR2 YYREEE (reference sequence). The CDR3 is made up of 14 amino acids. V dropped 2 bases and J dropped 6 bases, with 12 bases sitting between them.

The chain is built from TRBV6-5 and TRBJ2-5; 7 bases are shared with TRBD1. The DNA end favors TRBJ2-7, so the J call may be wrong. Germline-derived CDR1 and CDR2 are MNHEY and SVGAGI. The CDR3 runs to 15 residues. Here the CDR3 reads CASSTSRDSSYEQYF. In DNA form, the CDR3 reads TGTGCCAGCAGTACTTCCCGGGACAGCTCCTACGAGCAGTACTTC.

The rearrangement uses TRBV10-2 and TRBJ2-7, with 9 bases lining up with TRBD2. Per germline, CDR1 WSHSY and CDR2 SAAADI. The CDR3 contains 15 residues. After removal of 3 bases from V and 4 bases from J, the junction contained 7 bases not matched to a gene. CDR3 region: CASSESSGMAYEQYF. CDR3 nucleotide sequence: TGCGCCAGCAGTGAATCTAGCGGGATGGCGTACGAGCAGTACTTC.

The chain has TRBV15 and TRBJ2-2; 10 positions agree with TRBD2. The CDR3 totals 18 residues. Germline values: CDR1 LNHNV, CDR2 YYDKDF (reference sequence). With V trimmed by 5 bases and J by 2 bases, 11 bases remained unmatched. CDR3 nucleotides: TGTGCCACCAGCGAGCGGGAGGGCCATAAGAGAAACACCGGGGAGCTGTTTTTT. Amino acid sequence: CATSEREGHKRNTGELFF.

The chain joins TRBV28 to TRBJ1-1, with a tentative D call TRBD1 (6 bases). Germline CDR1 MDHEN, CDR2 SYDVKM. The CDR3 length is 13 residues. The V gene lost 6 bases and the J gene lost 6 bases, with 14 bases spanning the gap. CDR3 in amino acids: CASRTTGRPEAFF. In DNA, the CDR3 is TGTGCCAGCAGAACGACAGGAAGACCTGAAGCTTTCTTT.

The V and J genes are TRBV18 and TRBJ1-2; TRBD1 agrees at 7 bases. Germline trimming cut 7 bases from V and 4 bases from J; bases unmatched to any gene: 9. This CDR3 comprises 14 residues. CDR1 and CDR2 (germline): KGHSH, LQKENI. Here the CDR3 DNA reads TGTGCCAGCTTCACCACGGGACAGTTCTATGGCTACACCTTC. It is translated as CASFTTGQFYGYTF.